The source of this T cell receptor (beta chain) is a study of identical twins. MiXCR, applied by TCRdb to the 5' RACE reads, yields one record per CDR3 protein. The sample holds a few hundred thousand distinct CDR3 sequences; 10% to 15% are singletons and the top ten take approximately 7.5%. Trimming pared 0 bases from V and 2 bases from J, leaving 5 bases between. Germline values: CDR1 MNHEY, CDR2 SMNVEV (reference sequence). The CDR3 has 14 amino acids. Findings and limits, study-wide: Twin pairs had excess sharing that was weaker in beta out-of-frame sequences.

This clonotype was counted between two and nine times. The antigen remains undetermined. The same specimen was also included in a second study, on yellow fever vaccine responses in identical twins.

Sequencing input: CD8+ T cells sorted from blood. The TCR originated in a woman under 30 in good health. The genes are TRBV27 and TRBJ1-5; D might be TRBD1 (5 bases). The DNA for the CDR3 is TGTGCCAGCAGTTTATCGGGGGGCAATCAGCCCCAGCATTTT. Its translation is CASSLSGGNQPQHF.